The rows below give T cell receptor beta chains drawn from one sample of a study of lymphopenia after photon versus proton radiotherapy. Sequenced by immunoSEQ multiplex PCR; TCRdb stores in-frame clones only, minus some. The repertoire holds fewer than 40,000 clones, with over 85% as singletons. Material: peripheral blood, obtained from a patient treated with photon-based radiotherapy. These receptors originate from a woman between 45 and 65 years old with cholangiocarcinoma. CDR3s include the opening cysteine and the closing phenylalanine or tryptophan. The D gene is left open where the match is weak. Clone size is given for some rows only: seen once, a few or many times, or a class if the clone is expanded.

CDR3 DNA,CDR3 protein,V gene,J gene,D gene,clone size
TGTGCCAGTGGGAGGCCTACCTTGAACACTGAAGCTTTCTTT,CASGRPTLNTEAFF,TRBV19,TRBJ1-1,.,.
TGTGCCAGCAGCTCAGGTATTTCCCCTGGCAATCAGCCCCAGCATTTT,CASSSGISPGNQPQHF,TRBV5-6,TRBJ1-5,.,.
TGTGCCAGCAGTTTATCCTATGGAAGGTCACCCCTCCACTTT,CASSLSYGRSPLHF,TRBV27,TRBJ1-6,.,.
TGTGCCAGCAGTGATGAGGGGGGGTACACTGAAGCTTTCTTT,CASSDEGGYTEAFF,TRBV2,TRBJ1-1,.,.
TGTGCCAGCAGCCAATCGGCCCCCCAAGAGACCCAGTACTTC,CASSQSAPQETQYF,TRBV16,TRBJ2-5,.,.
TGTGCCAGCAGCTTAGATCCCGATTCCTACGAGCAGTACTTC,CASSLDPDSYEQYF,TRBV7-6,TRBJ2-7,.,once
TGTGCCAGCAATTATGTATGGGACCGTGGCTACACCTTC,CASNYVWDRGYTF,TRBV2,TRBJ1-2,.,.
TGTGCCAGCTCACCAAGAGATGGCATTGGGAACCCCGGGGAGCTGTTTTTT,CASSPRDGIGNPGELFF,TRBV18,TRBJ2-2,.,.
TGTGCCAGCAGCATGCCAGGGAAAGAGACCCAGTACTTC,CASSMPGKETQYF,TRBV7-8,TRBJ2-5,.,.
TGTGCCAGCAGCGTAGCCGGGACAGGGATTTCGGACACTGAAGCTTTCTTT,CASSVAGTGISDTEAFF,TRBV9,TRBJ1-1,TRBD1,.
TGTGCCAGTAGTCCGCAGGGGGTGTCCTCTGGAAACACCATATATTTT,CASSPQGVSSGNTIYF,TRBV19,TRBJ1-3,TRBD1,once
TGCGCCAGCAGCTTAGGACCCTCGAGCAATCAGCCCCAGCATTTT,CASSLGPSSNQPQHF,TRBV5-1,TRBJ1-5,.,few
TGTGCCAGTAGTATAGGTCCCGAGGACCCACTAGCATACGAGCAGTACTTC,CASSIGPEDPLAYEQYF,TRBV19,TRBJ2-7,.,once